The T cell receptor (beta chain) under discussion was sequenced for a study of Ad26.COV2.S vaccination and SARS-CoV-2 variants. Some clones are missing from TCRdb's copy, which holds only in-frame ones; the method was immunoSEQ multiplex PCR. The sample records about 350,000 clones, about nine tenths being singletons. The CDR3 has 11 amino acids. The ends were cut back, 0 bases at V and 3 bases at J, with 2 bases in the middle. Germline CDR1 and CDR2: GTSNPN and SVGIG (reference sequence). The treatment was: around 19 received Ad26.COV2.S at low or high dose, single or two shots; about 5 received placebo; per-sample allocation not given. Sampling was performed 63 days after the first vaccine or placebo injection.

The chain joins TRBV30 to TRBJ1-1; D unresolved. This specimen was peripheral blood, taken in a trial of Ad26.COV2.S vaccine versus placebo. The receptor's source is a person between 18 and 65 years old who received the Ad26.COV2.S COVID-19 vaccine or a placebo. As DNA, the CDR3 is TGTGCCTGGAGTGTGTACACTGAAGCTTTCTTT. It specifies CAWSVYTEAFF.